A single sample gave rise to the 24 T cell receptor beta chains below, sequenced in a study of cytomegalovirus exposure and HLA in healthy donors. It was with 60 Vbeta and 13 Jbeta primers that the PCR ran. Data came from immunoSEQ multiplex PCR; TCRdb stores just in-frame clones and leaves some out. The sample is made up of 120,000 to 150,000 clones, and the top ten hold around 1.7% of it. The sample comprised PBMCs. The receptors were gathered from a woman in her forties or fifties in good health and CMV-seronegative.

The rearrangement links TRBV5-1 to TRBJ1-1, with D perhaps matching TRBD1 (6 bases). CDR1 is SGHRS, CDR2 YFSETQ, per germline. This CDR3 spans 15 amino acids. Between the trimmed V and J ends, which lost 0 bases and 3 bases, there was a span of 12 bases. The DNA for the CDR3 is TGCGCCAGCAGCTTGGAGGGGGTAGGGGACACTGAAGCTTTCTTT. Protein sequence: CASSLEGVGDTEAFF.

This chain uses TRBV9 with TRBJ2-5, with D perhaps matching TRBD2 (6 bases). This CDR3 is 17 amino acids long. The germline V gene encodes CDR1 SGDLS and CDR2 YYNGEE. The V and J ends lost 0 bases and 1 base respectively, with 16 bases between them. The chain's CDR3 is CASSVGLAGSAQETQYF. In DNA form, the CDR3 reads TGTGCCAGCAGCGTAGGCCTAGCCGGGAGTGCCCAAGAGACCCAGTACTTC.

The V gene is TRBV2, the J gene TRBJ1-5; 7 bases align to TRBD1. Trimming at V came to 0 bases and at J to 7 bases, leaving 9 bases not matched to a gene. Germline assignment: CDR1 SNHLY and CDR2 FYNNEI. CDR3 length equals 16 residues. The CDR3 DNA follows: TGTGCCAGCAGTGAAGCGGGGCAGGGGGTACGGCAGCCCCAGCATTTT. The encoded protein is CASSEAGQGVRQPQHF. The whole variable domain, filled in from reference TRBV2 and TRBJ1-5, reads EPEVTQTPSHQVTQMGQEVILRCVPISNHLYFYWYRQILGQKVEFLVSFYNNEISEKSEIFDDQFSVERPDGSNFTLKIRSTKLEDSAMYFCASSEAGQGVRQPQHFGDGTRLSIL.

The gene calls are TRBV18 and TRBJ1-2; tentatively, D is TRBD1 (5 bases). Germline CDR1 is KGHSH and CDR2 is LQKENI. V lost 6 bases to trimming and J lost 8 bases, with 22 bases between them. This CDR3 region has 15 residues. This CDR3 reads CASSTTGGTLEGYTF. CDR3 DNA sequence: TGTGCCAGCTCGACAACAGGCGGGACTCTCGAGGGCTACACCTTC.

About this clone: One end of the junction is discordant with germline, which a read error may explain. Other DNA sequences in the same sample also yield this CDR3. J is TRBJ1-6 and V is TRBV7-3; 7 bases fit TRBD1. This CDR3 has 14 amino acids. Germline V gene data show CDR1 as SGHTA and CDR2 as FQGTGA. In DNA form, the CDR3 reads TGTGCCAGCAGCTTAAACAGGGGTAATTCCCCCCTCCACTTT. Residues: CASSLNRGNSPLHF.

V usage is TRBV19 and J usage is TRBJ2-7; TRBD2 matches at 9 bases. Germline V lookup: CDR1 LNHDA, CDR2 SQIVND (reference sequence). CDR3 length: 18 amino acids. V was pared by 6 bases and J by 0 bases, with 15 bases of the junction left unmatched. CDR3 DNA sequence: TGTGCCAGTAGCCCTAGGGCGGGGGGGAGCGCATACTCCTACGAGCAGTACTTC. This codes for CASSPRAGGSAYSYEQYF.

The rearrangement joins TRBV5-1 to TRBJ2-2; 7 nucleotides align to TRBD1. With 0 bases clipped from V and 6 bases from J, the junction kept 11 bases outside the gene matches. Germline V gene data show CDR1 as SGHRS and CDR2 as YFSETQ. The CDR3 has 17 amino acids. The CDR3 sequence: CASSLERGGAGSGELFF. For the CDR3, the DNA is TGCGCCAGCAGCTTGGAGAGAGGGGGCGCCGGGTCCGGGGAGCTGTTTTTT.

This sequence joins TRBV15 and TRBJ2-7; D possibly corresponds to TRBD1 (5 bases). The CDR3 is 12 amino acids. Germline lookup yields CDR1 LNHNV and CDR2 YYDKDF (reference sequence). Deletions cut 5 bases from V and 4 bases from J, with 9 bases between. The chain's CDR3 is CATSHRQYEQYF. CDR3 nucleotides: TGTGCCACCAGCCATCGACAGTACGAGCAGTACTTC.

This chain uses TRBV28 with TRBJ2-3, with D possibly being TRBD2 (6 bases). Looked up from germline, CDR1 is MDHEN and CDR2 is SYDVKM. V was pared by 10 bases and J by 3 bases, with 17 bases between. The CDR3 length is 14 residues. CDR3 in DNA: TGTGCCACCCATTTGCGGGGAGAAACAGATACGCAGTATTTT. Its protein is CATHLRGETDTQYF.

The rearrangement uses TRBV28 and TRBJ1-5; 7 bases are a match to TRBD1. This CDR3 is 14 amino acids long. With 3 bases clipped from V and 5 bases from J, the junction kept 4 bases outside the gene matches. Germline values: CDR1 MDHEN, CDR2 SYDVKM. CDR3 in DNA: TGTGCCAGCAGTTTCGGGACAGATCATCAGCCCCAGCATTTT. Its translation: CASSFGTDHQPQHF.

The chain is built from TRBV12-2 and TRBJ2-7; TRBD2 is the table's D call, not checked against the DNA. TRBV12-2 is described as a pseudogene. The CDR3 is 14 amino acids. CDR3 sequence: CASSMLAGTYEQYF. DNA for the CDR3: TGTGCAAGTAGTATGCTAGCGGGTACCTACGAGCAGTACTTC.

This chain uses TRBV5-1 with TRBJ2-3, with 10 bases aligning to TRBD2. The CDR3 is 15 residues long. The V segment lost 3 bases and the J segment 0 bases; nucleotides outside the gene matches: 1. The V gene's germline CDR1 is SGHRS and CDR2 YFSETQ. CDR3 DNA sequence: TGCGCCAGCAGCTCACTAGCGGGGAGCACAGATACGCAGTATTTT. Translation gives CASSSLAGSTDTQYF.

The rearrangement links TRBV28 to TRBJ1-5; D perhaps matches TRBD1 (6 bases). V lost 7 bases to trimming and J lost 7 bases, with 14 bases between them. The CDR3 has 13 amino acids. Germline-derived CDR1 and CDR2 are MDHEN and SYDVKM. The CDR3 loop is CASMGRGRQPQHF. The DNA for the CDR3 is TGTGCCAGCATGGGAAGGGGGAGACAGCCCCAGCATTTT.

The chain links TRBV5-1 to TRBJ2-2, with a weak D call TRBD2 (6 bases). Looked up from germline, CDR1 is SGHRS and CDR2 is YFSETQ. The CDR3 extends over 16 amino acids. Trimming stripped 0 bases from V and 4 bases from J, with 13 bases between. CDR3 nucleotide sequence: TGCGCCAGCAGCTTGGCCGGGGGACTCCGCACCGGGGAGCTGTTTTTT. Its protein is CASSLAGGLRTGELFF. The full variable domain, in which reference TRBV5-1 and TRBJ2-2 provide the parts outside the CDR3, is KAGVTQTPRYLIKTRGQQVTLSCSPISGHRSVSWYQQTPGQGLQFLFEYFSETQRNKGNFPGRFSGRQFSNSRSEMNVSTLELGDSALYLCASSLAGGLRTGELFFGEGSRLTVL.

The chain combines TRBV5-1 with TRBJ1-2, with 8 bases aligning to TRBD1. CDR1 and CDR2 (germline): SGHRS, YFSETQ. V was pared by 5 bases and J by 8 bases, with 11 bases of the junction left unmatched. This CDR3 has 14 residues. The CDR3 DNA sequence: TGCGCCAGCAGGGGTCAGGGGGCGCGGGAAGGCTACACCTTC. Translation: CASRGQGAREGYTF.

The CDR3 region is CASRLTENEKLFF. CDR3 nucleotide sequence: TGTGCCAGCAGGTTGACAGAGAATGAAAAACTGTTTTTT. The chain has TRBV4-2 and TRBJ1-4, with D possibly TRBD1 on 5 matching bases. The CDR3 has 13 amino acids. Trimming cost V 6 bases and J 5 bases, with 10 bases left between them. Germline assignment: CDR1 LGHNA and CDR2 YNFKEQ.

The V call is TRBV30, the J call TRBJ1-1; TRBD1 agrees at 8 bases. Germline CDR1 and CDR2: GTSNPN and SVGIG (reference sequence). CDR3 length equals 12 residues. The V gene end was trimmed by 5 bases and the J gene end by 7 bases; junction bases not matched to a gene: 6. DNA of the CDR3: TGTGCCTGGGACAGGGGTTCGTTTGAAGCTTTCTTT. This gives the protein CAWDRGSFEAFF.

The gene calls are TRBV28 and TRBJ1-5; TRBD1 is a possible D gene (5 bases). The ends were cut back, 1 base at V and 2 bases at J, with 9 bases in the middle. The CDR3 extends over 15 amino acids. Per germline, CDR1 MDHEN and CDR2 SYDVKM. CDR3 DNA: TGTGCCAGCAGTTTATTAGGGGTCGGCAATCAGCCCCAGCATTTT. It encodes CASSLLGVGNQPQHF.

V and J are TRBV7-6 and TRBJ2-7, with a weak D call TRBD1 (6 bases). V lost 4 bases and J 2 bases, leaving 9 bases between the germline ends. The CDR3 runs 13 residues. Germline V gene data show CDR1 as SGHVS and CDR2 as FNYEAQ. The CDR3 coding sequence is TGTGCCAGCAGCTCTCAGGGGACCTACGAGCAGTACTTC. It specifies CASSSQGTYEQYF.

The chain has TRBV10-3 and TRBJ1-4; no clear D gene. The CDR3 runs 13 residues. Looked up from germline, CDR1 is ENHRY and CDR2 is SYGVKD. Deletions cut 4 bases from V and 8 bases from J, with 11 bases between. The CDR3 DNA is TGTGCCATCAGTGTTGTCAGCGAAGAAAAACTGTTTTTT. It translates to CAISVVSEEKLFF.

V and J are TRBV10-3 and TRBJ2-7; tentative D call: TRBD2 (7 bases). Germline V gene lookup returns CDR1 ENHRY and CDR2 SYGVKD. This CDR3 region has 14 residues. Trimming stripped 3 bases from V and 6 bases from J, with 15 bases between. CDR3 DNA: TGTGCCATCAGTGACTTCGCGGGGGCTGGCGAGCAGTACTTC. Its protein product is CAISDFAGAGEQYF.

Here the CDR3 DNA reads TGCGCCAGCAGCTCCTACCCACTTGATGGCTACACCTTC. Residues: CASSSYPLDGYTF. This sequence joins TRBV5-1 and TRBJ1-2; no clear D. The CDR3 spans 13 residues. Germline V gene sequence: CDR1 SGHRS, CDR2 YFSETQ. Trimming shortened V by 3 bases and J by 6 bases, and 12 bases separated the two germline ends. The complete variable domain, with remaining parts taken from reference TRBV5-1 and TRBJ1-2, reads KAGVTQTPRYLIKTRGQQVTLSCSPISGHRSVSWYQQTPGQGLQFLFEYFSETQRNKGNFPGRFSGRQFSNSRSEMNVSTLELGDSALYLCASSSYPLDGYTFGSGTRLTVV.

V gene TRBV7-6 combines with J gene TRBJ2-2, with 8 bases that match TRBD1. Germline V gene data show CDR1 as SGHVS and CDR2 as FNYEAQ. This CDR3 region has 15 residues. J lost 2 bases, V lost 5 bases, and 4 bases had no gene match. The CDR3 nucleotides read TGTGCCAGCAGCGGGACAGGACCAAACACCGGGGAGCTGTTTTTT. This codes for CASSGTGPNTGELFF.

V gene TRBV19 combines with J gene TRBJ1-5; D may be TRBD1 (5 bases). V gave up 4 bases and J gave up 0 bases, with 16 bases separating them. Per the germline V gene, CDR1 is LNHDA and CDR2 is SQIVND (reference sequence). CDR3 length equals 17 residues. CDR3 protein: CASSTPPTVVSNQPQHF. Here the CDR3 DNA reads TGTGCCAGTAGTACCCCCCCGACAGTGGTTAGCAATCAGCCCCAGCATTTT.